Listed below are T cell receptor beta chains from one sample, sequenced in a study of cytomegalovirus exposure and HLA in healthy donors. TCRdb's copy holds only in-frame clones and misses some; the assay was immunoSEQ multiplex PCR. The table includes some 120,000 clones, over 75% detected once. The sample was PBMCs. Receptor source: a woman between 40 and 50 years old in good health and CMV-seropositive. Each CDR3 is given with its conserved first and last residue. A D gene is named only where the DNA matches it firmly. Rows may omit the clone size; those that give it use once, few, many or a size class.

v_call	j_call	clone_size	d_call	cdr3_nt	cdr3_aa
TRBV7-6	TRBJ2-1	.	TRBD2	TGTGCCAGCAGCGTACTCTTAGCGGGAGGCTACAATGAGCAGTTCTTC	CASSVLLAGGYNEQFF
TRBV9	TRBJ2-1	.	.	TGTGCCAGCAGCGTAGGAAGCGGATACTACAATGAGCAGTTCTTC	CASSVGSGYYNEQFF
TRBV5-6	TRBJ2-5	.	TRBD1	TGTGCCAGCAGCTTGATACAGGGGGCAGGAGAGACCCAGTACTTC	CASSLIQGAGETQYF
TRBV18	TRBJ2-2	.	TRBD1	TGTGCCAGCTCGCTCGACAGGGGGCCCGGGGAGCTGTTTTTT	CASSLDRGPGELFF
TRBV2	TRBJ1-5	.	.	TGTGCCAGCAGTGAAGCGCTTCGGGGGAATCAGCCCCAGCATTTT	CASSEALRGNQPQHF
TRBV2	TRBJ1-5	.	.	TGTGCCAGCAGACGGGGTTCTAATCAGCCCCAGCATTTT	CASRRGSNQPQHF
TRBV2	TRBJ2-3	.	TRBD2	TGTGCCAGCAGTGCCGGACTAGCGGCCACAGATACGCAGTATTTT	CASSAGLAATDTQYF
TRBV4-1	TRBJ2-1	.	TRBD2	TGCGCCAGCAGCCAAGTGTCTAGCGGGAGCTCCTATGAGCAGTTCTTC	CASSQVSSGSSYEQFF
TRBV19	TRBJ2-7	.	.	TGTGCCAGTAGTATAGGCTACTCCCGGAGCTCCTACGAGCAGTACTTC	CASSIGYSRSSYEQYF
TRBV5-4	TRBJ2-1	.	TRBD1	TGTGCCAGCAGCACCGGGACAGGGGGAGGCGATGAGCAGTTCTTC	CASSTGTGGGDEQFF
TRBV10-3	TRBJ2-5	.	TRBD2	TGTGCCATCAGTGCCGCTAGCGGGAGGGCGACCCAAGAGACCCAGTACTTC	CAISAASGRATQETQYF
TRBV5-6	TRBJ2-6	.	.	TGTGCCAGCAGCCCCTTTGCTGGGGCCAACGTCCTGACTTTC	CASSPFAGANVLTF
TRBV28	TRBJ2-7	.	.	TGTGCCAGCACCCTAAACTACGAGCAGTACTTC	CASTLNYEQYF
TRBV28	TRBJ2-7	.	.	TGTGCCAGCACCCCCCGGACTACCGGGCGGGACGAGCAGTACTTC	CASTPRTTGRDEQYF
TRBV12-2	TRBJ2-1	.	.	TGTGCAAGTCGCTTAGTAAGTAGCGGGTGCTCCTACAATGAGCAGTTCTTC	CASRLVSSGCSYNEQFF
TRBV11-2	TRBJ2-5	.	.	TGTGCCAGCAGCCCGCGCGTCAGGGAACAAGAGACCCAGTACTTC	CASSPRVREQETQYF
TRBV9	TRBJ1-2	.	.	TGTGCCAGCAGCGGGCCTCAGGGGCGGGCCTATGGCTACACCTTC	CASSGPQGRAYGYTF
TRBV13	TRBJ2-3	few	.	TGTGCCAGCAGCTTAGGGATGGCTCACACAGATACGCAGTATTTT	CASSLGMAHTDTQYF
TRBV30	TRBJ2-3	few	TRBD1	TGTGCCTGGAGTGCAGGGGGTTCCACAGATACGCAGTATTTT	CAWSAGGSTDTQYF
TRBV27	TRBJ1-5	once	.	TGTGCCAGCAGACAGGGTGTGAGTCAGCCCCAGCATTTT	CASRQGVSQPQHF
TRBV5-1	TRBJ2-7	.	TRBD2	TGCGCCAGCAGCCGGACTAGCGGGGACTCGTACGAGCAGTACTTC	CASSRTSGDSYEQYF
TRBV5-4	TRBJ2-1	.	TRBD2	TGTGCCAGCAGCTTGAAGGGAGGGGTCAATGAGCAGTTCTTC	CASSLKGGVNEQFF
TRBV11-2	TRBJ2-2	.	TRBD2	TGTGCCAGCAGCTTTCTAGCGGGAGGGCCCGGGGAGCTGTTTTTT	CASSFLAGGPGELFF
TRBV7-9	TRBJ2-7	.	.	TGTGCCAGCAGCGGGGGACTGCAAACGAGGGAGCAGTACTTC	CASSGGLQTREQYF
TRBV5-1	TRBJ2-7	.	TRBD1	TGCGCCAGCAGCCCGACAGGGACCTACGAGCAGTACTTC	CASSPTGTYEQYF
TRBV5-1	TRBJ1-4	few	TRBD1	TGCGCCAGCAGCTCCGGACAGGGAGGTGAAAAACTGTTTTTT	CASSSGQGGEKLFF
TRBV7-9	TRBJ2-1	.	TRBD2	TGTGCCAGCAGCGACCGACTAGCGGGAGACAATGAGCAGTTCTTC	CASSDRLAGDNEQFF
TRBV5-1	TRBJ2-2	.	.	TGCGCCAGCAGCCCCGTGATTGCACCGGGATCGTCAGGGGAGCTGTTTTTT	CASSPVIAPGSSGELFF
TRBV6-1	TRBJ2-7	.	.	TGTGCCAGCAGGGAGACCCCCTCCTACGAGCAGTACTTC	CASRETPSYEQYF
TRBV25-1	TRBJ1-2	.	.	TGTGCCAGCACCCAGGGATGGGGCTACACCTTC	CASTQGWGYTF
TRBV6-6	TRBJ1-2	.	.	TGTGCCAGCAGTTCCCCAGGGGATTGGTATGGCTACACCTTC	CASSSPGDWYGYTF
TRBV30	TRBJ1-4	.	.	TGTGCCTGGAGTCCCGACAGAAATGAAAAACTGTTTTTT	CAWSPDRNEKLFF
TRBV5-6	TRBJ2-2	.	.	TGTGCCAGCAGCTTGTTAGTAGCGGCGAACACCGGGGAGCTGTTTTTT	CASSLLVAANTGELFF
TRBV21-1	TRBJ2-7	.	.	TGTGCCAGCAGCAAAGACGGAGGTGGCGAGCAGTACTTC	CASSKDGGGEQYF
TRBV11-2	TRBJ1-1	.	TRBD1	TGTGCCAGCAGCTTAGACAGGGGGCAAATTAACACTGAAGCTTTCTTT	CASSLDRGQINTEAFF
TRBV5-1	TRBJ2-7	.	.	TGCGCCAGCAGTAACCACCGGGACATTTCCTACGAGCAGTACTTC	CASSNHRDISYEQYF
TRBV15	TRBJ2-5	large	.	TGTGCCACCAGCAGGTTCGGGGGAGAGACCCAGTACTTC	CATSRFGGETQYF
TRBV7-9	TRBJ2-4	.	.	TGTGCCAGCAGCAGCCGCCAGGGATCTCTAGCCAAAAACATTCAGTACTTC	CASSSRQGSLAKNIQYF
TRBV5-1	TRBJ2-5	.	TRBD1	TGCGCCAGCGCCCGCACGGCAGGGGGTGGAGGAGAGACCCAGTACTTC	CASARTAGGGGETQYF
TRBV18	TRBJ1-1	.	.	TGTGCCAGCTCTGCGGACAGGAACACTGAAGCTTTCTTT	CASSADRNTEAFF
TRBV6-5	TRBJ1-2	.	TRBD1	TGTGCCAGCAGTTCGACAGGGTATGGCTACACCTTC	CASSSTGYGYTF
TRBV5-8	TRBJ2-5	.	TRBD1	TGTGCCAGCAGGCCACAGGGGAAAGAGACCCAGTACTTC	CASRPQGKETQYF
TRBV28	TRBJ2-1	.	TRBD2	TGTGCCAGCAGTCGGGGACTAGCGGGAGAAGATTACAATGAGCAGTTCTTC	CASSRGLAGEDYNEQFF
TRBV2	TRBJ2-1	.	TRBD2	TGTGCCAGCAGTCCCGGGGGGAAGCAGTTCTTC	CASSPGGKQFF
TRBV19	TRBJ2-1	once	TRBD1	TGTGCCAGTAGTCATAGCCGAGGACAGGGGGCCAACAATGAGCAGTTCTTC	CASSHSRGQGANNEQFF
TRBV7-9	TRBJ2-1	.	TRBD2	TGTGCCAGCAGCTGGGGACTACCTCCCGATGAGCAGTTCTTC	CASSWGLPPDEQFF
TRBV15	TRBJ2-7	once	TRBD1	TGTGCCACCAGCACTCCCGGGACAGGTTACGAGCAGTACTTC	CATSTPGTGYEQYF
TRBV28	TRBJ1-1	.	TRBD1	TGTGCCAGCAGTCTGCCCCCGGGACAGGGGGCGCTTGGCACTGAAGCTTTCTTT	CASSLPPGQGALGTEAFF
TRBV27	TRBJ2-1	.	TRBD2	TGTGCCAGCACCGCTAGCGGGAGACGGGGTGAGCAGTTCTTC	CASTASGRRGEQFF
TRBV6-6	TRBJ1-1	.	.	TGTGCCAGCAGTGCCAGGGGTAAGGACACTGAAGCTTTCTTT	CASSARGKDTEAFF
TRBV7-2	TRBJ1-5	.	.	TGTGCCAGCAGCTTAGTAGGGGAGGGTAGCAATCAGCCCCAGCATTTT	CASSLVGEGSNQPQHF
TRBV18	TRBJ2-2	once	TRBD1	TGTGCCAGCTCACCTCGCGGTGGACAGGGAAACACCGGGGAGCTGTTTTTT	CASSPRGGQGNTGELFF
TRBV30	TRBJ1-6	few	TRBD1	TGTGCCTGGAGGACAGGGTTAGGGAATTCACCCCTCCACTTT	CAWRTGLGNSPLHF
TRBV4-1	TRBJ1-4	.	.	TGCGCCAGCAGCCAAGATGCCCGGGACTGGGAAAAACTGTTTTTT	CASSQDARDWEKLFF
TRBV2	TRBJ2-1	.	.	TGTGCCAGCAGTCTGGGAGGGGGGGATGAGCAGTTCTTC	CASSLGGGDEQFF
TRBV5-1	TRBJ2-2	.	.	TGCGCCAGCAGCCCCGAGGGCCCCGACACCGGGGAGCTGTTTTTT	CASSPEGPDTGELFF
TRBV6-6	TRBJ2-7	once	TRBD2	TGTGCCAGCAGTACTTGGGGGGGCGAGCAGTACTTC	CASSTWGGEQYF
TRBV28	TRBJ1-2	few	TRBD1	TGTGCCAGCAGTTTTTCCGGACAGGGGGACAACTATGGCTACACCTTC	CASSFSGQGDNYGYTF
TRBV5-1	TRBJ2-5	once	.	TGCGCCAGCAGCCTTGGACTGCAAGAGACCCAGTACTTC	CASSLGLQETQYF
TRBV2	TRBJ2-1	.	.	TGTGCCAGCCTGCGACTAGGCAATGAGCAGTTCTTC	CASLRLGNEQFF